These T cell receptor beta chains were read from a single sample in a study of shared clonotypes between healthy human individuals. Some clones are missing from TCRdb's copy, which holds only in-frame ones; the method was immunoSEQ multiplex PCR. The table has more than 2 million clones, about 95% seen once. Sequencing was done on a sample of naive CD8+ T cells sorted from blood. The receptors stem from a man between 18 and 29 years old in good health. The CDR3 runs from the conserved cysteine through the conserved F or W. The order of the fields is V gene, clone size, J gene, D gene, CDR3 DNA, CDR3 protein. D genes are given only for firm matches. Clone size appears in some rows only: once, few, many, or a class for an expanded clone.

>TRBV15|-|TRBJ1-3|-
TGTGCCACCAGCAGAAACAGGGAACTAGAGGCTGGAAACACCATATATTTT
CATSRNRELEAGNTIYF
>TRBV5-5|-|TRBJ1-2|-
TGTGCCAGCAGCCCGGGGACATATAACTATGGCTACACCTTC
CASSPGTYNYGYTF
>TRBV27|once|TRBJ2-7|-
TGTGCCAGCAGTTCCAAGGAAGGGTTCCACGAGCAGTACTTC
CASSSKEGFHEQYF
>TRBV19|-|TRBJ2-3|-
TGTGCCAGTAGTCCTCAACTGAGCACAGATACGCAGTATTTT
CASSPQLSTDTQYF
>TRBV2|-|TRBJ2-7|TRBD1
TGTGCCAGCAGGGACAGGGCTTACTACGAGCAGTACTTC
CASRDRAYYEQYF
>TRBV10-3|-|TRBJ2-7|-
TGTGCCATCAGTGAGGGGGGCAGCTACGAGCAGTACTTC
CAISEGGSYEQYF
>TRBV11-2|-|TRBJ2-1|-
TGTGCCAGCAGCTTAAGCCAAAATGAGCAGTTCTTC
CASSLSQNEQFF
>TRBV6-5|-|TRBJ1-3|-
TGTGCCAGCAGACTTGACAGGTTTGGAAACACCATATATTTT
CASRLDRFGNTIYF
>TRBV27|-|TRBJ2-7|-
TGTGCCAGCAGTCTCTTAGGGGCCTACGAGCAGTACTTC
CASSLLGAYEQYF
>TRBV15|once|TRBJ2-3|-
TGTGCCACCAGCAGAAGGACACTGAGCACAGATACGCAGTATTTT
CATSRRTLSTDTQYF
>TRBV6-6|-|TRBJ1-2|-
TGTGCCAGCAGTTACTCTCCGCAGGCTAGCGGCTACACCTTC
CASSYSPQASGYTF
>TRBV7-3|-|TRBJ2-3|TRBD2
TGTGCCAGCAGCTTCACTAGCGGGGGCACAGATACGCAGTATTTT
CASSFTSGGTDTQYF
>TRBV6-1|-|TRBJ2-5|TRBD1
TGTGCCAGCAGTGACCTCGGGACAGGCGTGGAGACCCAGTACTTC
CASSDLGTGVETQYF
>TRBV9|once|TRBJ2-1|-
TGTGCCAGCAGCAGTGAGCAGTTCTTC
CASSSEQFF
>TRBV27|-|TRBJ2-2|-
TGTGCCAGCAGTTTATTAGGGACATTCTTGAACACCGGGGAGCTGTTTTTT
CASSLLGTFLNTGELFF
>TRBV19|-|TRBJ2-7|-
TGTGCCAGTAGTAGCCGGGGTAGCTCCTACGAGCAGTACTTC
CASSSRGSSYEQYF
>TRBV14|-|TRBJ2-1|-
TGTGCCAGCAGCCACCAAGGGGAGAGCTCCTACAATGAGCAGTTCTTC
CASSHQGESSYNEQFF
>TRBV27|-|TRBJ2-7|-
TGTGCCAGCGCTACAAGTGGGGGGTCCTACGAGCAGTACTTC
CASATSGGSYEQYF
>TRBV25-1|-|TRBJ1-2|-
TGTGCCAGCAGTGAACGGGGGGTTAACTATGGCTACACCTTC
CASSERGVNYGYTF
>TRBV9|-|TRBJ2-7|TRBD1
TGTGCCAGCAGCGGCACACAGGGGGGAGAGCAGTACTTC
CASSGTQGGEQYF
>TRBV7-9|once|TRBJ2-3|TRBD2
TGTGCCAGCAGCACCAGAGGGGCGACTAGCGGGGGGGCAGATACGCAGTATTTT
CASSTRGATSGGADTQYF
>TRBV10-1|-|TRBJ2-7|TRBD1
TGCGCCAGCAGTGGGGACAGGGGGCGCGAAGACCACGAGCAGTACTTC
CASSGDRGREDHEQYF
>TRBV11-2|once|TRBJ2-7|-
TGTGCCAGCAGCGCCCTGGGGGTGTACGAGCAGTACTTC
CASSALGVYEQYF
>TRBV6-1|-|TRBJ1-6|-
TGTGCCAGCAGTGACTCTCTTGTAATCCTCCACTTT
CASSDSLVILHF
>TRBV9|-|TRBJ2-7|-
TGTGCCAGCAGCGGGGTTTCCTACGAGCAGTACTTC
CASSGVSYEQYF
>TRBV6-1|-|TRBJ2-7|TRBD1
TGTGCCAGCAGTGAGAACCGGGACAGTCACTACGAGCAGTACTTC
CASSENRDSHYEQYF
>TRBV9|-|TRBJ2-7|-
TGTGCCAGCAGCGAGGGGGGCCAAGTCTACGAGCAGTACTTC
CASSEGGQVYEQYF
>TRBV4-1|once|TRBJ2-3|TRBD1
TGCGCCAGCAGCCTCTCCCCGACAGGGCCTACCACAGATACGCAGTATTTT
CASSLSPTGPTTDTQYF
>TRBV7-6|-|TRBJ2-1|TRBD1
TGTGCCAGCAGCTCGACAGGGGGCTCCTACAATGAGCAGTTCTTC
CASSSTGGSYNEQFF
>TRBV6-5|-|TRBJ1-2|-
TGTGCCAGCAGTTACAATCAGGAAGGACTCTATGGCTACACCTTC
CASSYNQEGLYGYTF
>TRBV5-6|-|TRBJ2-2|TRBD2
TGTGCCAGCAGCGGGGGACTAGCGGGTTTCACCGGGGAGCTGTTTTTT
CASSGGLAGFTGELFF